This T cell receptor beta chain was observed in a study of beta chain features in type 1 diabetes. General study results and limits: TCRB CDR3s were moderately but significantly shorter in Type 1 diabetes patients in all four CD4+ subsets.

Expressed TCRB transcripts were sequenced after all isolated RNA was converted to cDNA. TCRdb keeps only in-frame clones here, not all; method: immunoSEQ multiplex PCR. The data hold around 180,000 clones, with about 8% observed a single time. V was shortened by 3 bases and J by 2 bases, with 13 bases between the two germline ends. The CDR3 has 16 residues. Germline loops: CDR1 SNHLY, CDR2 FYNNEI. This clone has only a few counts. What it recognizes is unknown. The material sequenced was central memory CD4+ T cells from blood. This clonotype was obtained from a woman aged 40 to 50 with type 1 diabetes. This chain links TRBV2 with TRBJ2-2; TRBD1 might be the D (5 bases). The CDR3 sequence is CASSDLDNRNTGELFF. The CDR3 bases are TGTGCCAGCAGTGATCTGGACAACAGAAACACCGGGGAGCTGTTTTTT.